The 25 T cell receptor beta chains reported below all come from one sample, sequenced in a study of identical twins. Using its own MiXCR run on the 5' RACE reads, TCRdb lists one record per CDR3 protein. The table has approximately 240,000 distinct CDR3 sequences, around 15% seen once; the top ten hold approximately 8.8%. The sample comprised memory (CD45RO+) T cells sorted from blood. Receptor source: a woman between 18 and 29 years old in good health.

The chain uses TRBV3-1 and TRBJ2-7, with TRBD2 identical over 10 bases. CDR3 length: 15 residues. Per the germline V gene, CDR1 is LGHDT and CDR2 is YNNKEL (reference sequence). V lost 3 bases and J lost 2; bases outside the gene matches: 4. DNA of the CDR3: TGTGCCAGCAGCCAGAGGACTAGCGGACCCTACGAGCAGTACTTC. This encodes CASSQRTSGPYEQYF.

This clonotype was observed a handful of times. The genes are TRBV14 and TRBJ2-7; TRBD2 aligns across 7 bases. Germline CDR1 reads SGHDN; CDR2 reads FVKESK. V gave up 3 bases and J gave up 7 bases; unmatched junction bases: 0. The CDR3 sequence is 11 residues long. The CDR3: CASSHGREQYF. The CDR3 nucleotides read TGTGCCAGCAGCCACGGGAGGGAGCAGTACTTC.

This chain's CDR3 is CASSPFKNTGELFF. The CDR3 DNA reads as TGTGCCAGCAGCCCCTTCAAGAACACCGGGGAGCTGTTTTTT. The chain combines TRBV14 with TRBJ2-2; D unclear. Trimming shortened V by 4 bases and J by 1 base, and 7 bases separated the two germline ends. The CDR3 contains 14 residues. In germline, CDR1 is SGHDN, CDR2 FVKESK. The full variable domain, in which reference TRBV14 and TRBJ2-2 provide the parts outside the CDR3, is EAGVTQFPSHSVIEKGQTVTLRCDPISGHDNLYWYRRVMGKEIKFLLHFVKESKQDESGMPNNRFLAERTGGTYSTLKVQPAELEDSGVYFCASSPFKNTGELFFGEGSRLTVL.

This clonotype came up a few times. The chain combines TRBV5-1 with TRBJ2-1; TRBD1 matches 8 bases. CDR1 and CDR2 from the germline V gene are SGHRS and YFSETQ. The CDR3 contains 12 residues. V shed 0 bases and J 15 bases; nucleotides not matched to a gene: 5. The CDR3 here is CASSLDRGFPFF. Written as DNA, the CDR3 is TGCGCCAGCAGCTTGGACAGGGGGTTCCCGTTCTTC.

This clonotype has only a few counts. The chain recombines TRBV9 with TRBJ1-4, with D uncertain. This CDR3 is built from 14 residues. Trimming took off 7 bases at V and 7 bases at J, with 17 bases between the two ends. From germline, CDR1 is SGDLS and CDR2 YYNGEE. CDR3 residues: CASGLLPWGEKLFF. In DNA form, the CDR3 reads TGTGCCAGCGGCCTTCTCCCATGGGGTGAAAAACTGTTTTTT.

The table lists this clonotype with a few counts. In DNA, the CDR3 is TGTGCCAGCAGTCTCCTGGGAGGGCGCAATCAGCCCCAGCATTTT. Amino acid sequence: CASSLLGGRNQPQHF. The chain employs TRBV12-3 or TRBV12-4 and TRBJ1-5, with D uncertain. Between the trimmed V and J ends, which lost 5 bases and 2 bases, there was a span of 13 bases. The CDR3 is made up of 15 amino acids.

This chain links TRBV7-8 with TRBJ1-1; TRBD1 aligns across 9 bases. The V and J ends lost 5 bases and 5 bases, in that order; junction bases with no gene match: 6. The germline V gene encodes CDR1 SGHVS and CDR2 FQNEAQ. The CDR3 loop spans 14 amino acids. The DNA for the CDR3 is TGTGCCAGCAGCCCGGGACAGGGTTCGACTGAAGCTTTCTTT. Protein: CASSPGQGSTEAFF.

This chain joins TRBV15 and TRBJ1-1, with unresolved D. In germline, CDR1 is LNHNV, CDR2 YYDKDF (reference sequence). CDR3 length: 16 residues. V was clipped by 5 bases and J by 0 bases, with 16 bases between them. The CDR3 nucleotides are TGTGCCACCAGCGGAAAATGGGCAATCCTGAACACTGAAGCTTTCTTT. It yields the protein CATSGKWAILNTEAFF.

This sequence joins TRBV2 and TRBJ1-6, with D maybe TRBD1 (6 bases). V dropped 4 bases and J dropped 11 bases, with 9 bases sitting between them. CDR3 length: 12 amino acids. CDR1 is SNHLY, CDR2 FYNNEI, per germline. As DNA, the CDR3 is TGTGCCAGCAGTGCAGGGGCCACACCCCTCCACTTT. Translation gives CASSAGATPLHF. Full variable domain (remainder filled in from reference TRBV2 and TRBJ1-6): EPEVTQTPSHQVTQMGQEVILRCVPISNHLYFYWYRQILGQKVEFLVSFYNNEISEKSEIFDDQFSVERPDGSNFTLKIRSTKLEDSAMYFCASSAGATPLHFGNGTRLTVT.

This clonotype was counted only a few times. The chain carries TRBV20-1 and TRBJ2-5; no clear D gene. Trimming stripped 0 bases from V and 6 bases from J, with 5 bases between. The CDR3 extends over 11 amino acids. Germline CDR1 and CDR2: DFQATT and SNEGSKA (reference sequence). CDR3 in DNA: TGCAGTGCTAGAGATCCCAAGACCCAGTACTTC. Its protein product is CSARDPKTQYF.

The chain joins TRBV4-1 to TRBJ1-2; TRBD1 might be the D (5 bases). Trimming stripped 4 bases from V and 8 bases from J, with 14 bases between. This CDR3 region has 13 residues. Germline lookup yields CDR1 MGHRA and CDR2 YSYEKL. CDR3 amino acids: CASSREGVQGYTF. In nucleotides, the CDR3 is TGCGCCAGCAGCCGGGAAGGGGTTCAGGGCTACACCTTC.

Many counts were recorded for this clonotype. This sequence joins TRBV14 and TRBJ2-2; D ambiguous. The CDR3 totals 14 residues. Germline lookup yields CDR1 SGHDN and CDR2 FVKESK. V lost 5 bases to trimming and J lost 1 base, with 8 bases between them. The CDR3 spells CASSSAMNTGELFF. In nucleotides, the CDR3 is TGTGCCAGCAGCAGTGCTATGAACACCGGGGAGCTGTTTTTT.

This clonotype has a count of ten or more. This sequence joins TRBV2 and TRBJ2-1; D gene ambiguous. Trimming left V 2 bases short and J 7 bases short, with 3 bases between. CDR3 length: 11 residues. Per germline, CDR1 SNHLY and CDR2 FYNNEI. CDR3 region: CASSEWNEQFF. CDR3 DNA: TGTGCCAGCAGTGAATGGAATGAGCAGTTCTTC.

V is TRBV6-5 and J is TRBJ2-7; TRBD1 is a possible D gene (5 bases). V lost 0 bases, J lost 1 base, and 13 bases lay in between. CDR3 length: 16 amino acids. CDR1 is MNHEY and CDR2 is SVGAGI in the germline V gene. CDR3 protein: CASSYSSRAGSYEQYF. CDR3 bases: TGTGCCAGCAGTTACTCGAGTCGGGCAGGGTCCTACGAGCAGTACTTC.

The table lists this clonotype with a few counts. This chain connects TRBV7-8 to TRBJ1-5; D perhaps matches TRBD1 (5 bases). Germline CDR1 and CDR2: SGHVS and FQNEAQ. This CDR3 has 15 amino acids. V lost 6 bases, J lost 6 bases, and 18 bases lay in between. CDR3 in amino acids: CASSYLAGIAQPQHF. CDR3 DNA sequence: TGTGCCAGCAGTTATCTCGCAGGGATCGCTCAGCCCCAGCATTTT.

This clonotype was found many times. The chain joins TRBV7-8 to TRBJ2-1, with 9 bases aligning to TRBD2. The V gene's germline CDR1 is SGHVS and CDR2 FQNEAQ. The CDR3 has 15 residues. V lost 1 base and J lost 6; bases outside the gene matches: 4. The CDR3 nucleotides are TGTGCCAGCAGCTTAGTACTAGCGGGTCTCAATGAGCAGTTCTTC. Translated, it gives CASSLVLAGLNEQFF.

This clonotype was counted between two and nine times. The chain employs TRBV11-2 and TRBJ2-1, with D uncertain. The CDR3 sequence is 14 residues long. V was trimmed by 5 bases and J by 6 bases, leaving 14 bases between them. Germline CDR1 SGHAT, CDR2 FQNNGV. CDR3 region: CASSQAALGNEQFF. Here the CDR3 DNA reads TGTGCCAGCAGCCAGGCGGCCTTAGGCAATGAGCAGTTCTTC.

This chain links TRBV18 with TRBJ2-1, with 11 bases aligning to TRBD1. Germline V gene sequence: CDR1 KGHSH, CDR2 LQKENI. This CDR3 spans 16 amino acids. V lost 3 bases to trimming and J lost 6 bases; unmatched junction nucleotides: 7. The CDR3 DNA reads as TGTGCCAGCTCACCCCAGGGACAGGGGGTCGCCAATGAGCAGTTCTTC. Translating it yields CASSPQGQGVANEQFF.

There are many counts of this clonotype. CDR3 nucleotide sequence: TGTGCCAGCAGCCAAAGGAGCAGGGGAGGCGAGCAGTACTTC. The encoded protein is CASSQRSRGGEQYF. The chain joins TRBV3-1 to TRBJ2-7, with D perhaps given as TRBD1 or TRBD2 (6 bases each). Germline V gives CDR1 LGHDT, CDR2 YNNKEL (reference sequence). V was clipped by 2 bases and J by 6 bases, with 14 bases between them. This CDR3 is 14 amino acids long.

V gene TRBV7-8 combines with J gene TRBJ2-5, with D perhaps matching TRBD2 (6 bases). Trimming removed 2 bases at V and 4 bases at J, with 17 bases between. CDR3 length: 16 amino acids. Per the germline V gene, CDR1 is SGHVS and CDR2 is FQNEAQ. Written as DNA, the CDR3 is TGTGCCAGCAGCTTAAGTCGTGCGGGATCCCTAGAGACCCAGTACTTC. It encodes CASSLSRAGSLETQYF.

In this sample, this clonotype turned up a few times. This sequence joins TRBV28 and TRBJ2-5; 12 bases fit TRBD2. Germline CDR1 and CDR2: MDHEN and SYDVKM. J gave up 5 bases and V 11 bases, and 12 bases lay outside the gene matches. The CDR3 length is 15 residues. The CDR3 region has the DNA TGTGCCTCCACCGCGCTAGCGGGAGGGAGTGAGACCCAGTACTTC. Translated, it gives CASTALAGGSETQYF.

This clonotype was counted between two and nine times. The V call is TRBV6-1, the J call TRBJ1-5, with D possibly TRBD1 on 6 matching bases. V dropped 8 bases and J dropped 5 bases, with 13 bases sitting between them. Germline CDR1 reads MNHNS; CDR2 reads SASEGT. This CDR3 has 13 residues. The CDR3 sequence: CASGRDTDQPQHF. The CDR3 nucleotides read TGTGCCAGCGGCCGGGACACTGATCAGCCCCAGCATTTT.

The rearrangement links TRBV12-3 or TRBV12-4 to TRBJ1-2; D might be TRBD1 (6 bases). Trimming pared 0 bases from V and 7 bases from J, leaving 12 bases between. The CDR3 has 14 residues. In nucleotides, the CDR3 is TGTGCCAGCAGTTTAGCGCGACAGGTGGTTGGCTACACCTTC. The encoded protein is CASSLARQVVGYTF.

This clonotype was recorded a few times. The chain joins TRBV2 to TRBJ1-2; no firm D call. Germline V gene sequence: CDR1 SNHLY, CDR2 FYNNEI. This CDR3 comprises 13 residues. Between the trimmed V and J ends, which lost 4 bases and 2 bases, there was a span of 8 bases. The CDR3 DNA reads TGTGCCAGCAGTGTCGCCCGAAACTATGGCTACACCTTC. This encodes CASSVARNYGYTF.

This clonotype came up a few times. The chain links TRBV6-5 to TRBJ1-6, with D possibly matching TRBD1 (5 bases). The CDR3 spans 15 residues. Germline lookup yields CDR1 MNHEY and CDR2 SVGAGI. Trimming removed 2 bases from V and 2 bases from J, with 7 bases in between. DNA for the CDR3: TGTGCCAGCAGTTACGGAGGGGCCTATAATTCACCCCTCCACTTT. This codes for CASSYGGAYNSPLHF.